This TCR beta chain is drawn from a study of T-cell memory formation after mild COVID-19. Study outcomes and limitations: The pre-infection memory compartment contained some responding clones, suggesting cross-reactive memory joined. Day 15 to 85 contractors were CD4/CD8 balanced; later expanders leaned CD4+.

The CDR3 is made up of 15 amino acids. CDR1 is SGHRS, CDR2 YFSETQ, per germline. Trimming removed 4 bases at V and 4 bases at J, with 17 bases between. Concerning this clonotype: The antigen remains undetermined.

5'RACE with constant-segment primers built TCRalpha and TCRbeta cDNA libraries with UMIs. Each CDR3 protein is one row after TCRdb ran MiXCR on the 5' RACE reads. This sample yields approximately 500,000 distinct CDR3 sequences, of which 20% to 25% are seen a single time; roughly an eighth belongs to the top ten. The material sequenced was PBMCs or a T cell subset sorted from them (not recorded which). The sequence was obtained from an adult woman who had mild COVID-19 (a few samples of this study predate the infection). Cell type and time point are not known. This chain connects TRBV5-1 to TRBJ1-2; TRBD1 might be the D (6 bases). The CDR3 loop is CASSVRRGAGYGYTF. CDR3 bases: TGCGCCAGCAGCGTGCGGCGGGGGGCCGGCTATGGCTACACCTTC.